The entry below gives a single T cell receptor (beta chain) sequence along with its context. Its antigen remains unknown. V lost 0 bases and J lost 5, with 13 bases in between. This CDR3 is 15 amino acids long. Germline loops: CDR1 LNHNV, CDR2 YYDKDF (reference sequence). Researchers ran the PCR with 60 Vbeta and 13 Jbeta primers. Libraries were prepared by immunoSEQ multiplex PCR; TCRdb keeps only in-frame clonotypes and omits some of them. The table has more than 65,000 clones, 74% seen once; the top ten hold roughly 11%. The sample comes from a study of cytomegalovirus exposure and HLA in healthy donors. General study results and limits: TCR beta V- and J-gene trimming was later associated with a missense DCLRE1C variant. There were a few CMV-associated chains whose specificity for CMV antigens was confirmed in vitro. Overall, around 160 TCR beta chains were annotated as cytomegalovirus-associated.

The origin of this receptor is a woman aged 60-75 years in good health and CMV-seropositive. This chain uses TRBV15 with TRBJ2-5; D perhaps matches TRBD2 (5 bases). Specimen: PBMCs. CDR3 loop: CATSRDSGVGETQYF. As DNA, the CDR3 is TGTGCCACCAGCAGAGATTCCGGGGTTGGGGAGACCCAGTACTTC.